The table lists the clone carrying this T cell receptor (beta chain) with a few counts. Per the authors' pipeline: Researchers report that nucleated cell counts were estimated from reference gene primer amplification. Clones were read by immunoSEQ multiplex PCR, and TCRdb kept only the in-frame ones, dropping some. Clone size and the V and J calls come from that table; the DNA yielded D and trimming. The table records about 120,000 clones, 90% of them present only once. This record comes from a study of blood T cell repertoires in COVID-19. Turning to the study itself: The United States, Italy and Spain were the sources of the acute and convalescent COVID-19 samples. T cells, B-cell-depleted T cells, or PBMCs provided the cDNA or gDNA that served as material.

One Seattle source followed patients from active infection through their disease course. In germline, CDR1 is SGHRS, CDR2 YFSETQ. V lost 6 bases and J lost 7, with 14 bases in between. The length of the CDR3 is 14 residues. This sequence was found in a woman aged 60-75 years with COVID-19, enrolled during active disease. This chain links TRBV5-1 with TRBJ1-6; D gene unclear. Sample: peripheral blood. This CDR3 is CASTPGSRNSPLHF. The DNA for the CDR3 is TGCGCCAGCACTCCGGGTTCGAGGAATTCACCCCTCCACTTT.